This TCR beta chain was sequenced during a study of blood T cell repertoires in COVID-19. Overall study context: COVID-19 samples, acute and convalescent, were from the United States, Italy and Spain. T cells, B-cell-depleted T cells, or PBMCs provided the cDNA or gDNA that served as material.

CDR3 length: 15 amino acids. V lost 2 bases and J lost 4, with 11 bases in between. Germline CDR1 is MGHRA and CDR2 is YSYEKL. Authors' data handling: How many nucleated cells were present was estimated from reference gene primer amplification. Sequencing was performed with immunoSEQ multiplex PCR; in TCRdb, only in-frame clones are kept and a portion is missing. That table gives V, J and clone size, and the DNA gave D and trimming. Of roughly 110,000 clones listed, 86% are singletons. Sequencing was performed on peripheral blood. This clonotype was obtained from a man in his forties or fifties with acute or convalescent COVID-19. This sequence joins TRBV4-1 and TRBJ1-4; perhaps TRBD1 as D (6 bases). The CDR3 reads CASSQLQGINEKLFF. For the CDR3, the DNA is TGCGCCAGCAGCCAACTACAGGGAATTAATGAAAAACTGTTTTTT.